This T cell receptor (beta chain) comes out of a study of T cell changes during pregnancy in multiple sclerosis. CDR3 length: 13 amino acids. Trimming cost V 5 bases and J 2 bases, with 10 bases left between them. In germline, CDR1 is SGHTA, CDR2 FQGTGA. Clones were read by immunoSEQ multiplex PCR, and TCRdb kept only the in-frame ones, dropping some. The sample carries 50,000 or so clones, about 90% recorded once. The chain links TRBV7-3 to TRBJ2-7; a possible D gene is TRBD2 (6 bases). This specimen consisted of CD4+ T cells from peripheral blood mononuclear cells, obtained after pregnancy. The receptor comes from a female donor with multiple sclerosis, enrolled in a pregnancy study. This chain's CDR3 is CASSRGVTYEQYF. CDR3 in DNA: TGTGCCAGCAGCCGCGGGGTTACCTACGAGCAGTACTTC.